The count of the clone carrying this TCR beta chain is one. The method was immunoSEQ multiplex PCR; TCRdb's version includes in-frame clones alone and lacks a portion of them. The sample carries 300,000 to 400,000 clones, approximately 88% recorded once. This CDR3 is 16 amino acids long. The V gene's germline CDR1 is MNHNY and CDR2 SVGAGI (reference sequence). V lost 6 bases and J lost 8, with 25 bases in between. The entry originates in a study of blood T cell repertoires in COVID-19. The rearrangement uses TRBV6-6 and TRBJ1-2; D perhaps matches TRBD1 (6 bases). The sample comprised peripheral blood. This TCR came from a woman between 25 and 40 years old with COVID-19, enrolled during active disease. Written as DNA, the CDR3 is TGTGCCAGCAGAAAACTCCCGGGGGGACATACACCCGGCTACACCTTC. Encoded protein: CASRKLPGGHTPGYTF.